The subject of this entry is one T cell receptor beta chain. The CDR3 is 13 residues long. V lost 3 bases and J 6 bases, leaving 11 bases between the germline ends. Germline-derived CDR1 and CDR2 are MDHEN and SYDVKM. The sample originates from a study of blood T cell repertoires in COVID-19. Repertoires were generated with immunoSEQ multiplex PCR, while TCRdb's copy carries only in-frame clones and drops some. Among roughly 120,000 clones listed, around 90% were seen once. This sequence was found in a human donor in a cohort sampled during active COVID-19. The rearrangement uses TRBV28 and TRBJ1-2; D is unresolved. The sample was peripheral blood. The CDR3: CASSLWEVHGYTF. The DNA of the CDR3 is TGTGCCAGCAGTTTGTGGGAGGTGCATGGCTACACCTTC.